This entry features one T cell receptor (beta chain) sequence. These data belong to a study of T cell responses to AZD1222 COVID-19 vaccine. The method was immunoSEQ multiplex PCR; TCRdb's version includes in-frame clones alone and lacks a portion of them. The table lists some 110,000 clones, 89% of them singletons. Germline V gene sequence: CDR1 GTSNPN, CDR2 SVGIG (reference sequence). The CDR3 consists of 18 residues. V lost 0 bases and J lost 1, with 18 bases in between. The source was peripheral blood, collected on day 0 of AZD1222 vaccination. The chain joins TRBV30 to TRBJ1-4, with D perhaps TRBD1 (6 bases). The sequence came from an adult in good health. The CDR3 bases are TGTGCCTGGAGTGTAGTGGGGGGCGAGGTCTTAACTAATGAAAAACTGTTTTTT. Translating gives CAWSVVGGEVLTNEKLFF.